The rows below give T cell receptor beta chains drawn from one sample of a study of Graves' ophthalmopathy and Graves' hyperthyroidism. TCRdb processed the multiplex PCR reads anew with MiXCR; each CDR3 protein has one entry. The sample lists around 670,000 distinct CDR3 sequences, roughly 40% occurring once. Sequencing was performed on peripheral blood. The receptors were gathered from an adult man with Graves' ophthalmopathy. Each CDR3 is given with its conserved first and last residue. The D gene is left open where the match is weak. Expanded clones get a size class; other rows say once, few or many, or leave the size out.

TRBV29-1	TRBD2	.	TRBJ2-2	TGCAGCGCAGCGGGGGGAGCGAACACCGGGGAGCTGTTTTTT	CSAAGGANTGELFF
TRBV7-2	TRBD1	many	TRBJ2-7	TGTGCCAGCAGCCCGTTAGTGGGGACAGGGAACGAGCAGTACTTC	CASSPLVGTGNEQYF
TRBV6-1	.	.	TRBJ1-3	TGTGCCAGCAGTCAAAGGGGAGGATCTGGAAACACCATATATTTT	CASSQRGGSGNTIYF
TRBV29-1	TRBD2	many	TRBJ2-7	TGCAGCGTTGCCTCTAGCGGGACAGCCGAGCAGTACTTC	CSVASSGTAEQYF
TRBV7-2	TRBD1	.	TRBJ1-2	TGTGCCAGCAGCGCCCATGGGACAGGCAACTATGGCTACACCTTC	CASSAHGTGNYGYTF
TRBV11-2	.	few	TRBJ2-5	TGTGCCAGCAGCGAGGGGGCCGGACTAAAACAAGAGACCCAGTACTTC	CASSEGAGLKQETQYF
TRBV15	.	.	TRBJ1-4	TGTGCCACCAGCAGAGACAGCGATAATGAAAAACTGTTTTTT	CATSRDSDNEKLFF
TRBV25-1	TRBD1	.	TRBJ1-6	TGTGCCAGCAGTGAATCGGGCAGGGGGAATTCACCCCTCCACTTT	CASSESGRGNSPLHF
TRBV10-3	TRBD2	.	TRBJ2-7	TGTGCCACGGGGGGGGCATTCTCCTACGAGCAGTACTTC	CATGGAFSYEQYF
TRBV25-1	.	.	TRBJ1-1	TGTGCCAGCAGCCAGGGGACTAGCGGGACTGAAGCTTTCTTT	CASSQGTSGTEAFF
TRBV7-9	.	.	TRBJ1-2	TGTGCCACCAGCAGAGGGTCAGCGAACTATGGCTACACCTTC	CATSRGSANYGYTF
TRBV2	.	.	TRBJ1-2	TGTGCCAGCAGCCAAGGGAGTGGTCAAACCGCCATCTATGGCTACACCTTC	CASSQGSGQTAIYGYTF
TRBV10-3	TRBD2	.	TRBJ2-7	TGTGCCATCAGTTCGGGACTAGCCTACGAGCAGTACTTC	CAISSGLAYEQYF
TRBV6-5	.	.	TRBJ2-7	TGTGCCAGCAGTCGAACGGACGGAACCTACGAGCAGTACTTC	CASSRTDGTYEQYF
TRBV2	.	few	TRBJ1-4	TGTGCCAGCAGGCCCGCCGGGGGGGGAGAAAAACTGTTTTTT	CASRPAGGGEKLFF
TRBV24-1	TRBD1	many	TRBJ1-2	TGTGCCACCAGTGATCCGGGACAGGGGGTTGCTGGCTACACCTTC	CATSDPGQGVAGYTF
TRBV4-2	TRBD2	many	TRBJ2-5	TGTGCCAGCAGCCCAGGGACTAGGAGGGAGACCCAGTACTTC	CASSPGTRRETQYF
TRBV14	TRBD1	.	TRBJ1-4	TGTGCCAGCAGCCGTTGGACAGGGTCTGAAAAACTGTTTTTT	CASSRWTGSEKLFF
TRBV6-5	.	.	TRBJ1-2	TGTGCCAGTCATTCGGGTTATGGCTACACCTTC	CASHSGYGYTF
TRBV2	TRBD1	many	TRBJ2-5	TGTGCCAGCATCTTGGACAGGGGGGCCCAAGAGACCCAGTACTTC	CASILDRGAQETQYF
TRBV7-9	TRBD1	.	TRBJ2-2	TGTGCCAGCAGCTCCCGGGACAGGAAAAACACCGGGGAGCTGTTTTTT	CASSSRDRKNTGELFF
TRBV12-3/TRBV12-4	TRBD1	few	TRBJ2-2	TGTGCCAGCAGTCCCAGGGGGCGAGGCGGGGAGCTGTTTTTT	CASSPRGRGGELFF
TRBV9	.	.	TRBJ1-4	TGTGCCAGCAGCCAAGTGGGACGGGCTGATGAAAAACTGTTTTTT	CASSQVGRADEKLFF
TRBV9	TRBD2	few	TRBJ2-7	TGTGCCAGCAGTAGAGAACCGGGAGGGACCTCCTACGAGCAGTACTTC	CASSREPGGTSYEQYF
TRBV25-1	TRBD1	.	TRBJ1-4	TGTGCCAGCCAGTTAGGCAGGGGGCGCGCGGAAAAACTGTTTTTT	CASQLGRGRAEKLFF
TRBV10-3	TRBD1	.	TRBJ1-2	TGTGCCATCGAAGGGATCCAGGGGGCGGGCTACACCTTC	CAIEGIQGAGYTF
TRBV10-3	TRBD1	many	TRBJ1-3	TGTGCCATCAGCCCCGACAGGGCAGGAAACACCATATATTTT	CAISPDRAGNTIYF
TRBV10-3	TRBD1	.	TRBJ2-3	TGTGCCAGCAGTGAACCGGACAGGGGTACAGATACGCAGTATTTT	CASSEPDRGTDTQYF
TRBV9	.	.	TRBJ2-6	TGTGCCAGCAGCGGAGGGGGAGCCGGGGCCAACGTCCTGACTTTC	CASSGGGAGANVLTF
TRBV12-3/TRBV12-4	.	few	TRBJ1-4	TGTGCCAGCAGTCATGTGACTAATGAAAAACTGTTTTTT	CASSHVTNEKLFF
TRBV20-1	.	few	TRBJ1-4	TGCAGTGTGACACCCAATAATGAAAAACTGTTTTTT	CSVTPNNEKLFF
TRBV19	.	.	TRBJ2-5	TGTGCCAGCAGTGGTGGGGGCAACCAAGAGACCCAGTACTTC	CASSGGGNQETQYF
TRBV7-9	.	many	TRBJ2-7	TGTGCCAGCAGCTTTTCGGGAGAGCAGTACTTC	CASSFSGEQYF
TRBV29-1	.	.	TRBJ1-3	TGCAGTTTGACATGGAGCTCTGGAAACACCATATATTTT	CSLTWSSGNTIYF
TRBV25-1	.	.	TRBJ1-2	TGTGCAGCAAAGCCTCTCAACTATGGCTACACCTTC	CAAKPLNYGYTF
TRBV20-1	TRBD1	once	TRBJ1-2	TGCAGTGCTGAAGAGGCAGGGGGTTTCGGCTACACCTTC	CSAEEAGGFGYTF
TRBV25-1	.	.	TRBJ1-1	TGTGCCAGCTCACCAGGGGCGCAAGGGACTGAAGCTTTCTTT	CASSPGAQGTEAFF
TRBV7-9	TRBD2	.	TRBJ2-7	TGTGCCAGCAGCTTAATAATAGCGGGAGTTAGCGTGCAGTACTTC	CASSLIIAGVSVQYF
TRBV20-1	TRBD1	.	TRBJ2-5	TGCAGTGCTAGAGAATCGACAGGGGAAGAGACCCAGTACTTC	CSARESTGEETQYF
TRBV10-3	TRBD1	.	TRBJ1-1	TGTGCCATCAGTACTAGACAGGGAAACACTGAGGCTTTCTTT	CAISTRQGNTEAFF
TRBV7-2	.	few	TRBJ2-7	TGTGCCAGCAGCTTAGACCAGGGTTGGTACGAGCAGTACTTC	CASSLDQGWYEQYF
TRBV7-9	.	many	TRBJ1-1	TGTGCCAGCAGCTTATTGCAGGGGCGCGGTGAAGCTTTCTTT	CASSLLQGRGEAFF
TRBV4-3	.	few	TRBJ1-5	TGCGCCAGCAGCCCCTACAGGGTAAATCAGCCCCAGCATTTT	CASSPYRVNQPQHF
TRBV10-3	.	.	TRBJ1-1	TGTGCCATCACGGAGGCAGGGAACACTGAAGCTTTCTTT	CAITEAGNTEAFF
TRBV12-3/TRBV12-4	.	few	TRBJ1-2	TGTGCCAGCAGTGCTGGACCGCCGGTCTATGGCTACACCTTC	CASSAGPPVYGYTF
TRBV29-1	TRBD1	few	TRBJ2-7	TGCAGCGTTGAAACGACAGGGGGCTTTTTCTCTCCCGAGCAGTACTTC	CSVETTGGFFSPEQYF
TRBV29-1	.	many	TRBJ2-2	TGCAGCGTTAACTCCAGGCCGACCGGGGAGCTGTTTTTT	CSVNSRPTGELFF
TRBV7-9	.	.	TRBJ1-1	TGTGCCAGCAGCTTATTCCGCAGTGAAGCTTTCTTT	CASSLFRSEAFF
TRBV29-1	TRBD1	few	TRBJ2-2	TGCAGCGTTGCTGGACAGGGGGTCACCGGGGAGCTGTTTTTT	CSVAGQGVTGELFF
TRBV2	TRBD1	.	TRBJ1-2	TGTGCCAGCAGCTTCCGCGGTGGGTCGGGACAGGGGACCTATGGCTACACCTTC	CASSFRGGSGQGTYGYTF
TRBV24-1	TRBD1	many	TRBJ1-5	TGTGCCAGCAGTCCCCGGACAGGAGATCAGCCCCAGCATTTT	CASSPRTGDQPQHF
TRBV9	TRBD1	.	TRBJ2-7	TGTGCCAGCAGCCCACACAGGGGATTCTCCTACGAGCAGTACTTC	CASSPHRGFSYEQYF
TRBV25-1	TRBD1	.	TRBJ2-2	TGTGCCAGCGTTGACAGGGCCGGAGGTACCGGGGAGCTGTTTTTT	CASVDRAGGTGELFF
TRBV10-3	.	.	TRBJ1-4	TGTGCCAGCAGGACCGGCTTACAGGGACCTCATGAAAAACTGTTTTTT	CASRTGLQGPHEKLFF